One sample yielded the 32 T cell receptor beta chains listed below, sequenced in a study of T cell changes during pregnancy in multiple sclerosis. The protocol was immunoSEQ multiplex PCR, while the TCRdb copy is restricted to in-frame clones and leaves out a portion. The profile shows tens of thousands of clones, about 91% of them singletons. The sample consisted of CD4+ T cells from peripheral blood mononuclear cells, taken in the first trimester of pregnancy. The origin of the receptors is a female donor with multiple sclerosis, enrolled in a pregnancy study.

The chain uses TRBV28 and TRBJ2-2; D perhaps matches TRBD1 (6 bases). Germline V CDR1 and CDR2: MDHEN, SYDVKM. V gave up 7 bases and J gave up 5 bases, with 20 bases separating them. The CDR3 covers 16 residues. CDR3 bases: TGTGCCAGCACCCTAACCGGGACAAAGACGACCGGGGAGCTGTTTTTT. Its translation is CASTLTGTKTTGELFF.

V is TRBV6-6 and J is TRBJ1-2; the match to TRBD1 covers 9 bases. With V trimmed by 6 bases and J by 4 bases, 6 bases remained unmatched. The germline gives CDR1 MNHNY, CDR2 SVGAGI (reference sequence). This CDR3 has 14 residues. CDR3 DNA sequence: TGTGCCAGCAGCCCGGACAGGGGTCGCTATGGCTACACCTTC. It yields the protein CASSPDRGRYGYTF.

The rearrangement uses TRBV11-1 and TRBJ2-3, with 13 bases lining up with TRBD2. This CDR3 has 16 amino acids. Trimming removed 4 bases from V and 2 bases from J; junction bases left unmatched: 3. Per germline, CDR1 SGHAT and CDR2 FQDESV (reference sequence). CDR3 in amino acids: CASSSGLAGLTDTQYF. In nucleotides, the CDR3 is TGTGCCAGCAGCTCGGGACTAGCGGGACTCACAGATACGCAGTATTTT.

This chain's CDR3 is CASSLGQGVNEQYF. The CDR3 DNA reads as TGTGCCAGCAGCCTGGGACAGGGCGTCAACGAGCAGTACTTC. V usage is TRBV7-9 and J usage is TRBJ2-7; 9 nucleotides line up with TRBD1. The CDR3 loop spans 14 amino acids. V gave up 5 bases and J gave up 5 bases; unmatched junction bases: 7. Looked up from germline, CDR1 is SEHNR and CDR2 is FQNEAQ (reference sequence).

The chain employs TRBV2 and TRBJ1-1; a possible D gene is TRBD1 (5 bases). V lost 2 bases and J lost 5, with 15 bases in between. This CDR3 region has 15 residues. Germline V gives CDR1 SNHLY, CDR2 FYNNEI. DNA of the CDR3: TGTGCCAGCAGTGAAAACCCAGGGTCATGGACTGAAGCTTTCTTT. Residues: CASSENPGSWTEAFF.

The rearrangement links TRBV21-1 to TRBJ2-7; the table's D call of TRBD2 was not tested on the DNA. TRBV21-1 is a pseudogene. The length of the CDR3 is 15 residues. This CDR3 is CASSKALAGIYEQYF. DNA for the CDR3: TGTGCCAGCAGCAAAGCACTAGCGGGGATCTACGAGCAGTACTTC.

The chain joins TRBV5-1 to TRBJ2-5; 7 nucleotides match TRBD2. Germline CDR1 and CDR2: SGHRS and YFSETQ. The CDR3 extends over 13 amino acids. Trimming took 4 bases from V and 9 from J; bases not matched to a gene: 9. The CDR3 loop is CASSLGEAGAQYF. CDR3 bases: TGCGCCAGCAGCCTGGGAGAGGCGGGGGCCCAGTACTTC. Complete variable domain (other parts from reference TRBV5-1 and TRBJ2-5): KAGVTQTPRYLIKTRGQQVTLSCSPISGHRSVSWYQQTPGQGLQFLFEYFSETQRNKGNFPGRFSGRQFSNSRSEMNVSTLELGDSALYLCASSLGEAGAQYFGPGTRLLVL.

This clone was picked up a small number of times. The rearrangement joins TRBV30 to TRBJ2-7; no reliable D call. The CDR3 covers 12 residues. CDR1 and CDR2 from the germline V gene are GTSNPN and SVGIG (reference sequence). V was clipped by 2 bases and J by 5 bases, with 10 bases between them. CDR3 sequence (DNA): TGTGCCTGGAGTCCTCATAGAGACGAGCAGTACTTC. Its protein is CAWSPHRDEQYF.

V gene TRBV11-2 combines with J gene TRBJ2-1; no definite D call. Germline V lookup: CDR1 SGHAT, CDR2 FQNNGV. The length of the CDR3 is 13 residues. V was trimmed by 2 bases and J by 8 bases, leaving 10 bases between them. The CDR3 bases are TGTGCCAGCAGCTTACAATATGGCCATGAGCAGTTCTTC. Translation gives CASSLQYGHEQFF.

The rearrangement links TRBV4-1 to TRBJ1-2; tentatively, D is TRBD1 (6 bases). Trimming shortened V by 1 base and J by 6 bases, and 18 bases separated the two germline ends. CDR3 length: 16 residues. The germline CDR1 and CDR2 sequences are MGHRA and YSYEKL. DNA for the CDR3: TGCGCCAGCAGCCAAGGAGGCAGGGGAGCTTTTGATGGCTACACCTTC. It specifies CASSQGGRGAFDGYTF.

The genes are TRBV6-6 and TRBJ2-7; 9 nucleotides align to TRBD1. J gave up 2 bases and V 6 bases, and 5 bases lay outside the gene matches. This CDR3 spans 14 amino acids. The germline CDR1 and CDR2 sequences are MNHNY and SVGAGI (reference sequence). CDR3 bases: TGTGCCAGCAGATGGACAGGGGCCACCTACGAGCAGTACTTC. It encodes CASRWTGATYEQYF.

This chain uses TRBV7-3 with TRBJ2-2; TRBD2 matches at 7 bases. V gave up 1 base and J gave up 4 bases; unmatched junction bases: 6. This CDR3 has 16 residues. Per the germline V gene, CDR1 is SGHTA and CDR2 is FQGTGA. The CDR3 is CASSLIVGGVTGELFF. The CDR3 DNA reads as TGTGCCAGCAGCTTAATCGTGGGAGGGGTCACCGGGGAGCTGTTTTTT.

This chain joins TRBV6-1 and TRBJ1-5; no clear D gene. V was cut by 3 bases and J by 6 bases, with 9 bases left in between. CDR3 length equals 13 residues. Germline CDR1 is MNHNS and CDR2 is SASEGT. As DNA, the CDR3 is TGTGCCAGCAGTGACCTAGAGTTTCAGCCCCAGCATTTT. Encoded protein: CASSDLEFQPQHF.

CDR3 amino acids: CATEGTGWPKAGANVLTF. CDR3 nucleotide sequence: TGTGCCACCGAGGGGACAGGGTGGCCTAAAGCTGGGGCCAACGTCCTGACTTTC. The chain recombines TRBV15 with TRBJ2-6, with 9 bases fitting TRBD1. The ends lost 8 bases at V and 2 bases at J; junction bases unmatched: 13. The CDR3 is 18 amino acids. CDR1 LNHNV and CDR2 YYDKDF come from the germline V gene (reference sequence).

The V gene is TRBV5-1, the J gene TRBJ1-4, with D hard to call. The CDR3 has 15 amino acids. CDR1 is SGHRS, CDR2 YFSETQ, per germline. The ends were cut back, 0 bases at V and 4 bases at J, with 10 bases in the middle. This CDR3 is CASSLGALVNEKLFF. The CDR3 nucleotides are TGCGCCAGCAGCTTGGGGGCCCTGGTTAATGAAAAACTGTTTTTT.

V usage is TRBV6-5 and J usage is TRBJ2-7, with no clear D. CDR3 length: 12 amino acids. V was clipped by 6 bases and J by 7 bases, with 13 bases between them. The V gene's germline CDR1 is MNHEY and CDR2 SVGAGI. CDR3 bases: TGTGCCAGCAGCGTTCCTGGCGGAGAGCAGTACTTC. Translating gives CASSVPGGEQYF.

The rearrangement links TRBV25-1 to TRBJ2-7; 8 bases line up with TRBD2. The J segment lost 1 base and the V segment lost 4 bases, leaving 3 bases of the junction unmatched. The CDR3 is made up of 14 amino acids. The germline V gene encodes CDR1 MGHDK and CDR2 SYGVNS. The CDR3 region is CASSVSGGSYEQYF. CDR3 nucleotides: TGTGCCAGCAGTGTGAGCGGGGGTTCCTACGAGCAGTACTTC.

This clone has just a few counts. The CDR3 bases are TGTGCCACCAGCAGATGGGGACAGACGAACACTGAAGCTTTCTTT. Translating it yields CATSRWGQTNTEAFF. The chain has TRBV15 and TRBJ1-1, with 7 bases fitting TRBD1. Germline values: CDR1 LNHNV, CDR2 YYDKDF (reference sequence). The V and J ends lost 2 bases and 1 base, in that order; junction bases with no gene match: 4. The CDR3 extends over 15 amino acids.

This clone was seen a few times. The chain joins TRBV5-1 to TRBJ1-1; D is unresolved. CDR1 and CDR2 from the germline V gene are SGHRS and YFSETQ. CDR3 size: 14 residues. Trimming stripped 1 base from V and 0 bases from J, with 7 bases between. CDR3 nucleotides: TGCGCCAGCAGCTTGTCACTAATGAACACTGAAGCTTTCTTT. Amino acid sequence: CASSLSLMNTEAFF.

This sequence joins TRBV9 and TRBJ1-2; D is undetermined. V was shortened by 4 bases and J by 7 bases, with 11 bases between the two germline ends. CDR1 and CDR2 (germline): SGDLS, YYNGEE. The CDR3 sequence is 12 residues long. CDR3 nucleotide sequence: TGTGCCAGCAGCCCCACTGAGGGTGGCTACACCTTC. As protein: CASSPTEGGYTF.

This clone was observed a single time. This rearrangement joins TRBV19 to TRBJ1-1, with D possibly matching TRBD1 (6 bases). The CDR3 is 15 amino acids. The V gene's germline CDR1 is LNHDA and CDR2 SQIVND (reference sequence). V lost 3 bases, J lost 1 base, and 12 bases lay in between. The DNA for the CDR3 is TGTGCCAGTAGTATCGATGCAGGGGCGAACACTGAAGCTTTCTTT. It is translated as CASSIDAGANTEAFF.

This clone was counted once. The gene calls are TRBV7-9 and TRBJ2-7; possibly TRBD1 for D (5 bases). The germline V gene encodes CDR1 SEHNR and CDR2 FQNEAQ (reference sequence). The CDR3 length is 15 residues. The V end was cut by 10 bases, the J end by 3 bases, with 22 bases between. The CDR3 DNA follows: TGTGCCACCGACAGTTCAAGGGAACTAAACTACGAGCAGTACTTC. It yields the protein CATDSSRELNYEQYF.

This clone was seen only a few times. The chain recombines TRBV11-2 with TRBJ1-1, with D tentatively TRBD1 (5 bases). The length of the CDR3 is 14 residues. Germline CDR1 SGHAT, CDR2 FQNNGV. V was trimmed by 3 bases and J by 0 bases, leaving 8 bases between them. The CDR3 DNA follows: TGTGCCAGCAGCTTGGCGACAGTGAACACTGAAGCTTTCTTT. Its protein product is CASSLATVNTEAFF.

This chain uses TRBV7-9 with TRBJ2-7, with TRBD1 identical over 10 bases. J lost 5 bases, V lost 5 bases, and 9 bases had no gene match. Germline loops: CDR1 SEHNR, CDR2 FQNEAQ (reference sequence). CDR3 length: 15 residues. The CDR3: CASSPLDRGLHEQYF. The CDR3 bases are TGTGCCAGCAGCCCTTTGGACAGGGGGTTGCACGAGCAGTACTTC.

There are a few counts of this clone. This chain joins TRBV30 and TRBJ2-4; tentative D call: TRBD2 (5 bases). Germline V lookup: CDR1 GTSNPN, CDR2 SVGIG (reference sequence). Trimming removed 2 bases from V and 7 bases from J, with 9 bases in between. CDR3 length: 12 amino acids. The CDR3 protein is CAWSTSNNIQYF. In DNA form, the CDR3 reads TGTGCCTGGAGTACTAGTAATAACATTCAGTACTTC.

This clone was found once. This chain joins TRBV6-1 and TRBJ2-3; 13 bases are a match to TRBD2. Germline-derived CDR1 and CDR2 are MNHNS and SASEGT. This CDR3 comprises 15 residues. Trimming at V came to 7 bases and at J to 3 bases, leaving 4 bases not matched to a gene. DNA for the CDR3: TGTGCCAGCAAAAGGGGACTAGCGGGAACAGATACGCAGTATTTT. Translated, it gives CASKRGLAGTDTQYF.

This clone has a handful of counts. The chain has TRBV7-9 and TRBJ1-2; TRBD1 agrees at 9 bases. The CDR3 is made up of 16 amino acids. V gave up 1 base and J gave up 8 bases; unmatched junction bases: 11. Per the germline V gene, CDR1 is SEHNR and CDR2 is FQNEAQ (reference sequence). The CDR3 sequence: CASSLVPMGQGEGYTF. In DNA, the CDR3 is TGTGCCAGCAGCTTAGTTCCCATGGGACAGGGAGAAGGCTACACCTTC.

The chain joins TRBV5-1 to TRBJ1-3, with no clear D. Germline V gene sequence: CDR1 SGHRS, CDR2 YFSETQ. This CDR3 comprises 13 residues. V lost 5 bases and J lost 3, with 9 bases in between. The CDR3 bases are TGCGCCAGCAGAGAGGGAGGTGGAAACACCATATATTTT. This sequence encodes CASREGGGNTIYF.

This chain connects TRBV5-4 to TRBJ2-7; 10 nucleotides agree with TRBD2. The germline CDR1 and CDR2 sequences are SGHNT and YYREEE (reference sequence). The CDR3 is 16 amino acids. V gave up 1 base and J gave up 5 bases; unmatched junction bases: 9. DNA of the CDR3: TGTGCCAGCAGCTTGTTTTCTAGCGGGAGTTTCGACGAGCAGTACTTC. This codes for CASSLFSSGSFDEQYF.

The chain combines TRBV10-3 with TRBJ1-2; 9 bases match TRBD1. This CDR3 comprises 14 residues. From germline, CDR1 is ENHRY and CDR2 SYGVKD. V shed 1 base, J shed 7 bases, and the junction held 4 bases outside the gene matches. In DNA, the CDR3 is TGTGCCATCAGTGAGTTTACAGGGGGCCCTGGCTACACCTTC. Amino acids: CAISEFTGGPGYTF.

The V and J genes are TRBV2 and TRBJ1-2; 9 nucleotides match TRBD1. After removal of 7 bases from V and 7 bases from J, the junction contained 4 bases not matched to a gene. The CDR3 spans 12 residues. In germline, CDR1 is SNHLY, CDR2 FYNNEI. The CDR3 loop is CASTDRGGGYTF. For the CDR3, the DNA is TGTGCCAGCACGGACAGGGGTGGTGGCTACACCTTC.

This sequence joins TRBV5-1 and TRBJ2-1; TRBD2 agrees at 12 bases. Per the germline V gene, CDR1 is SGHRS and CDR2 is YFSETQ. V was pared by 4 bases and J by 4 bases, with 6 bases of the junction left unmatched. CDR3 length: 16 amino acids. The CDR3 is CASSELAGGLYNEQFF. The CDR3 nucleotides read TGCGCCAGCAGCGAACTAGCGGGAGGACTATACAATGAGCAGTTCTTC.